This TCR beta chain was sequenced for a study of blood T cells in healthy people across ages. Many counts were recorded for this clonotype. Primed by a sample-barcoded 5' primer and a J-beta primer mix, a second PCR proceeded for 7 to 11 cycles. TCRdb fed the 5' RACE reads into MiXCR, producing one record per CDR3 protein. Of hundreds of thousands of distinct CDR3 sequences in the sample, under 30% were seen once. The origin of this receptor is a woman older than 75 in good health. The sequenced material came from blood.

CDR3 coding DNA: TGCAGTGCTAGTGGGGGGAATAGCAATCAGCCCCAGCATTTT. Its translation: CSASGGNSNQPQHF. The rearrangement joins TRBV20-1 to TRBJ1-5; tentative D call: TRBD1 (5 bases). Trimming stripped 3 bases from V and 0 bases from J, with 9 bases between. The CDR3 has 14 amino acids. Germline CDR1 is DFQATT and CDR2 is SNEGSKA (reference sequence).